Listed below are T cell receptor beta chains from one sample, sequenced in a study of T-cell reconstitution after alpha-beta-depleted transplantation in children. TCRdb ran MiXCR on the PCR reads and lists one entry per CDR3 protein. The repertoire has about a million distinct CDR3 sequences, about 29% of them found once; the top ten carry over 25%. The material sequenced was PBMCs, mostly from graft donor cells, taken 360 days after TCRalphabeta/CD19-depleted stem cell transplant. The receptors come from a boy in the first two years of life who had a stem cell transplant for SCID, so the T cells may come from the graft donor. The CDR3 runs from the conserved cysteine through the conserved F or W. The D gene is left open where the match is weak. Some rows mark clone size as missing; the rest say once, few, many or name a class of expanded clone.

d_call	j_call	clone_size	v_call	cdr3_aa	cdr3_nt
TRBD1	TRBJ1-1	NA	TRBV10-3	CAIKPDRGPNTEAFF	TGTGCCATCAAACCGGACAGGGGGCCAAACACTGAAGCTTTCTTT
NA	TRBJ2-7	NA	TRBV12-3/TRBV12-4	CASSLGHRDEQYF	TGTGCCAGCAGCCTCGGACACCGGGACGAGCAGTACTTC
NA	TRBJ1-1	NA	TRBV7-9	CASSEVSEAFF	TGTGCCAGCAGCGAGGTGTCTGAAGCTTTCTTT
TRBD1	TRBJ2-7	few	TRBV5-1	CASSFDRGLSYEQYF	TGCGCCAGCAGCTTCGACAGGGGCCTATCCTACGAGCAGTACTTC
NA	TRBJ2-7	many	TRBV5-6	CASSLVGTGEQYF	TGTGCCAGCAGCTTGGTTGGGACTGGGGAGCAGTACTTC
NA	TRBJ2-7	NA	TRBV11-2	CASSLDSIYEQYF	TGTGCCAGCAGCTTAGATTCCATCTACGAGCAGTACTTC
NA	TRBJ2-7	once	TRBV12-3/TRBV12-4	CASSLAPTGRGFSYEQYF	TGTGCCAGCAGTTTGGCCCCCACTGGCAGGGGTTTTTCATACGAGCAGTACTTC
NA	TRBJ2-7	NA	TRBV7-8	CASSLLSRYAYEQYF	TGTGCCAGCAGCTTACTCAGCCGGTATGCCTACGAGCAGTACTTC
NA	TRBJ1-6	NA	TRBV28	CASSLWGRSPLHF	TGTGCCAGCAGTTTATGGGGGCGATCACCCCTCCACTTT
NA	TRBJ2-5	NA	TRBV7-9	CASSPLLTGWQETQYF	TGTGCCAGCAGCCCTCTGCTGACGGGGTGGCAAGAGACCCAGTACTTC
NA	TRBJ2-7	NA	TRBV5-6	CASSLGGGTWEQYF	TGTGCCAGCAGCTTGGGAGGGGGTACGTGGGAGCAGTACTTC
TRBD1	TRBJ1-2	NA	TRBV20-1	CSARQEQGAGGYTF	TGCAGTGCTAGACAGGAACAGGGGGCCGGGGGCTACACCTTC
TRBD2	TRBJ2-4	NA	TRBV20-1	CSARPRTSGAIAKNIQYF	TGCAGTGCTAGACCACGGACTAGCGGGGCCATAGCCAAAAACATTCAGTACTTC
NA	TRBJ2-1	NA	TRBV7-2	CASSLASRDEQFF	TGTGCCAGCAGCTTAGCATCACGCGACGAGCAGTTCTTC
TRBD2	TRBJ2-4	NA	TRBV5-1	CASSERGGQNIQYF	TGCGCCAGCAGCGAGCGGGGAGGCCAAAACATTCAGTACTTC